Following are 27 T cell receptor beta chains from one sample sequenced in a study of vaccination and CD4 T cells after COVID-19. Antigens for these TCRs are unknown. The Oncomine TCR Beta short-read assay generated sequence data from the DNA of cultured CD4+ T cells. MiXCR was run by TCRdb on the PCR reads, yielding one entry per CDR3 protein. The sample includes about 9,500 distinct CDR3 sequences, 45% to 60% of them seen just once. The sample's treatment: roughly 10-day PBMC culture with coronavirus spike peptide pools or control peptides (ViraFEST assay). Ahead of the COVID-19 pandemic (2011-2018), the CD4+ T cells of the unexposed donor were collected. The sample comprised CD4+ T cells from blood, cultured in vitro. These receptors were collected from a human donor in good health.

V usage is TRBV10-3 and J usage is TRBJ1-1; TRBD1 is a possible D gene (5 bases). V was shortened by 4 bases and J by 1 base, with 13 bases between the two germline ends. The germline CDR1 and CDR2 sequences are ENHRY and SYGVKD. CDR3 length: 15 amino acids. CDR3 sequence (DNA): TGTGCCATCAGTGGGTTCGGGACGGGGAACACTGAAGCTTTCTTT. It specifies CAISGFGTGNTEAFF.

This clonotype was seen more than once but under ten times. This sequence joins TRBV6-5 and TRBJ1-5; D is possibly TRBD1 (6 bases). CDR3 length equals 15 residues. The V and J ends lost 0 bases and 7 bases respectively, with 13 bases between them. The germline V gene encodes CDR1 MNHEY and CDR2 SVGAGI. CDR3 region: CASSYSQSGEQPQHF. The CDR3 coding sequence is TGTGCCAGCAGTTACTCCCAATCAGGGGAACAGCCCCAGCATTTT.

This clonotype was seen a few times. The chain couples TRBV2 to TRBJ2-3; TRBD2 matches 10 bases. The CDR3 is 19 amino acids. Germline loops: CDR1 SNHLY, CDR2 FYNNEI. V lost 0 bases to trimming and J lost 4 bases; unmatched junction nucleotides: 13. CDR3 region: CASSEARASGGWVADTQYF. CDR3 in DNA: TGTGCCAGCAGTGAAGCCCGGGCTAGCGGGGGTTGGGTGGCAGATACGCAGTATTTT.

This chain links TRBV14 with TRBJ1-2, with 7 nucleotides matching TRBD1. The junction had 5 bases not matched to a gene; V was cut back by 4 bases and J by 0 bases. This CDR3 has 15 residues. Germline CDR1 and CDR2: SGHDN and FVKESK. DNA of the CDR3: TGTGCCAGCAGCCGACAGGGAGAAGCTAACTATGGCTACACCTTC. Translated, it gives CASSRQGEANYGYTF.

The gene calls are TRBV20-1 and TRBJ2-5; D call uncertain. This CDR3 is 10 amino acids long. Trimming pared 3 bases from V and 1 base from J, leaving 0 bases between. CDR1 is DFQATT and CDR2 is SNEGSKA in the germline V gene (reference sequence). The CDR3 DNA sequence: TGCAGTGCTAGCCAAGAGACCCAGTACTTC. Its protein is CSASQETQYF.

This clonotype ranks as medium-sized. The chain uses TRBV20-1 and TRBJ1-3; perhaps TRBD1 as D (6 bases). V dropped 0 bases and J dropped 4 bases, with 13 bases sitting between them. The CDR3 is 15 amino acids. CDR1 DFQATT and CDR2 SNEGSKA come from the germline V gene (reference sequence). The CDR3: CSARDLQGSGNTIYF. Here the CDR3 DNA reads TGCAGTGCTAGAGATTTACAGGGATCCGGAAACACCATATATTTT.

The CDR3 spells CASSLQGTNSNQPQHF. The CDR3 DNA follows: TGTGCCAGCAGCTTACAGGGAACTAATAGCAATCAGCCCCAGCATTTT. This sequence joins TRBV7-2 and TRBJ1-5, with a possible D match to TRBD1 (5 bases). Germline-derived CDR1 and CDR2 are SGHTA and FQGNSA. The V end was cut by 2 bases, the J end by 0 bases, with 11 bases between. This CDR3 is built from 16 residues.

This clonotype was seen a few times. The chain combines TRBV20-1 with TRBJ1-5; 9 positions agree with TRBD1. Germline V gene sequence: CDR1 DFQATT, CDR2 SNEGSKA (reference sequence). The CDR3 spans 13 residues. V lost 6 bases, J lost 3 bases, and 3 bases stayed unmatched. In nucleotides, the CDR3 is TGCAGTGCGTGGACAGGGGTCAATCAGCCCCAGCATTTT. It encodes CSAWTGVNQPQHF.

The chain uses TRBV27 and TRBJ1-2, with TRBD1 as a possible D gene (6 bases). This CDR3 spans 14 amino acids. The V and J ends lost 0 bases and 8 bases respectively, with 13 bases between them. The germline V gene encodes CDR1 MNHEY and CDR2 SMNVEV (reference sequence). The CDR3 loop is CASSLSQGTYGYTF. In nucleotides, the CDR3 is TGTGCCAGCAGTTTATCCCAGGGGACGTACGGCTACACCTTC.

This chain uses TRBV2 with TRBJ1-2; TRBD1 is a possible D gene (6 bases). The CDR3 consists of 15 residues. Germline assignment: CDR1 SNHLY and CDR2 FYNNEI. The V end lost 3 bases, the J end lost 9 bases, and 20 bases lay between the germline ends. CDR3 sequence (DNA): TGTGCCAGCAGTGATGGTTGGGGGGGCCCTATGAGCTACACCTTC. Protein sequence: CASSDGWGGPMSYTF.

The CDR3 here is CASSLGQSPGNSPLHF. CDR3 in DNA: TGTGCCAGCAGCCTGGGCCAGAGCCCAGGGAATTCACCCCTCCACTTT. J is TRBJ1-6 and V is TRBV7-9, with D possibly being TRBD1 (5 bases). This CDR3 region has 16 residues. V lost 5 bases, J lost 7 bases, and 18 bases lay in between. In germline, CDR1 is SEHNR, CDR2 FQNEAQ (reference sequence).

The CDR3 sequence is CASSPGAADNYGYTF. CDR3 DNA sequence: TGTGCCAGCTCACCAGGGGCGGCAGACAACTATGGCTACACCTTC. The rearrangement joins TRBV18 to TRBJ1-2; possibly TRBD1 for D (5 bases). Per the germline V gene, CDR1 is KGHSH and CDR2 is LQKENI. The CDR3 covers 15 residues. V gave up 2 bases and J gave up 2 bases, with 12 bases separating them. Together with reference TRBV18 and TRBJ1-2, the CDR3 gives the full variable domain: NAGVMQNPRHLVRRRGQEARLRCSPMKGHSHVYWYRQLPEEGLKFMVYLQKENIIDESGMPKERFSAEFPKEGPSILRIQQVVRGDSAAYFCASSPGAADNYGYTFGSGTRLTVV.

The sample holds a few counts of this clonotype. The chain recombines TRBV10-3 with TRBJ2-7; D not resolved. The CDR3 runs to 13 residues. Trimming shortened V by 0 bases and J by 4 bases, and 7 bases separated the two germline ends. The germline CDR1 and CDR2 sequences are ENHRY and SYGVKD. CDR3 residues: CAISESFFYEQYF. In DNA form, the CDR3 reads TGTGCCATCAGTGAGTCGTTCTTTTACGAGCAGTACTTC.

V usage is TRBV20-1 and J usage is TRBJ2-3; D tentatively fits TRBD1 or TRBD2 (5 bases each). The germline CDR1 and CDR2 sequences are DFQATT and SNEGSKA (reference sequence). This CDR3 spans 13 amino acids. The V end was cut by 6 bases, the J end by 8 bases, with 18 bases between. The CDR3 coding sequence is TGCAGTGCGAGAAGGTTGGGGGTTGCTACGCAGTATTTT. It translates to CSARRLGVATQYF.

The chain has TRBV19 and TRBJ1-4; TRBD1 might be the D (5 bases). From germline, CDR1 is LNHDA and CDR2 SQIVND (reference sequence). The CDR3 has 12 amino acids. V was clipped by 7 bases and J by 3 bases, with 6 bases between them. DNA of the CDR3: TGTGCCAGTACCAGGGCTAATGAAAAACTGTTTTTT. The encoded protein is CASTRANEKLFF.

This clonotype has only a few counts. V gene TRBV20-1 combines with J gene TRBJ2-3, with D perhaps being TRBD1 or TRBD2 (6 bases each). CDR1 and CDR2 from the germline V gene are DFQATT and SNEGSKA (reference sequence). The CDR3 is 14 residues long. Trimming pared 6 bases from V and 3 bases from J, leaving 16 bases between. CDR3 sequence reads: CSARGPQGTDTQYF. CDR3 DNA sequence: TGCAGTGCCCGGGGGCCTCAAGGGACAGATACGCAGTATTTT.

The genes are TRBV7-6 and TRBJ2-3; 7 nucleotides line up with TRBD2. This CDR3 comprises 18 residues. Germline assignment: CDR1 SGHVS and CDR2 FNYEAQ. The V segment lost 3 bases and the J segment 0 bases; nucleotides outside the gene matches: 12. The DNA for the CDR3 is TGTGCCAGCAGCTTTGCCAGCGGGATCGGTTATAGCACAGATACGCAGTATTTT. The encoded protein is CASSFASGIGYSTDTQYF.

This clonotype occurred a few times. CDR3 region: CASSRSHTQGAWGYTF. The CDR3 region has the DNA TGCGCCAGCAGCCGCTCCCATACACAGGGGGCTTGGGGCTACACCTTC. The chain employs TRBV4-1 and TRBJ1-2; 9 bases match TRBD1. The CDR3 length is 16 residues. Germline CDR1 and CDR2: MGHRA and YSYEKL. Trimming cost V 4 bases and J 8 bases; bases outside gene matches: 14.

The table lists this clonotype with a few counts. The CDR3 coding sequence is TGTGCCAGCAGTTTACGGGTAGCGGGGTTTGAGCAGTACTTC. Amino acid sequence: CASSLRVAGFEQYF. This chain uses TRBV27 with TRBJ2-7; 8 nucleotides agree with TRBD2. Per germline, CDR1 MNHEY and CDR2 SMNVEV (reference sequence). V lost 2 bases, J lost 7 bases, and 7 bases stayed unmatched. The CDR3 runs 14 residues.

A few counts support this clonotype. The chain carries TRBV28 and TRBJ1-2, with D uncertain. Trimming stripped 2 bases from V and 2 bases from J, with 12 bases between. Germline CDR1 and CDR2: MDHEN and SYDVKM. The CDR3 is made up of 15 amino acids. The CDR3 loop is CASSLLQSRNYGYTF. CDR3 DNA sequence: TGTGCCAGCAGTTTACTACAGAGCAGAAACTATGGCTACACCTTC.

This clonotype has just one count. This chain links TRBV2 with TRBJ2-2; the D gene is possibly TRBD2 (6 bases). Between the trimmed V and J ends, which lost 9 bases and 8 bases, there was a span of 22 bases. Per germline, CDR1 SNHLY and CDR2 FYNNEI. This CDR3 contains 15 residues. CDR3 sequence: CASRGRRVSAGELFF. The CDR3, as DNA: TGTGCCAGTCGGGGACGGAGGGTTTCTGCGGGGGAGCTGTTTTTT. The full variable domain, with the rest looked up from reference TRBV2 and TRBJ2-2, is EPEVTQTPSHQVTQMGQEVILRCVPISNHLYFYWYRQILGQKVEFLVSFYNNEISEKSEIFDDQFSVERPDGSNFTLKIRSTKLEDSAMYFCASRGRRVSAGELFFGEGSRLTVL.

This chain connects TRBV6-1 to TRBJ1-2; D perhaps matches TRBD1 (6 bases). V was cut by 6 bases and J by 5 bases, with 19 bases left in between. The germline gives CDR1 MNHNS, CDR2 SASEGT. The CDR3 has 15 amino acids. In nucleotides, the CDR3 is TGTGCCAGCAGCCAGGACAGCCGGCCCGCTTATGGCTACACCTTC. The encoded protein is CASSQDSRPAYGYTF.

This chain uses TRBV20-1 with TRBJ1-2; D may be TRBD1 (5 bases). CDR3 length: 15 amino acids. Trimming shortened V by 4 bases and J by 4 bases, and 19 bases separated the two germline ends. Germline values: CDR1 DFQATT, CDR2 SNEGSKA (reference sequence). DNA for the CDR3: TGCAGTGCTATTCTCCCAAGACAGACCGTCTATGGCTACACCTTC. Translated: CSAILPRQTVYGYTF.

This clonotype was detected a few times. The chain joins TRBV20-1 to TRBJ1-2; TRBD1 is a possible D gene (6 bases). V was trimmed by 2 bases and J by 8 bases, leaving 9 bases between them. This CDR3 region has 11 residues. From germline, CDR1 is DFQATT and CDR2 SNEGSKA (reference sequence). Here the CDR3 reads CSARRGDGYTF. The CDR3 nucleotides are TGCAGTGCTAGAAGGGGGGACGGCTACACCTTC.

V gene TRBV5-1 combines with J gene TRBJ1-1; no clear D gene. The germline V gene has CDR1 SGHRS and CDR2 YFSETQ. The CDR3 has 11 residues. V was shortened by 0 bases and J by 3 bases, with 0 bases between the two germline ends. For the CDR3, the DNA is TGCGCCAGCAGCTTGGACACTGAAGCTTTCTTT. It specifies CASSLDTEAFF.

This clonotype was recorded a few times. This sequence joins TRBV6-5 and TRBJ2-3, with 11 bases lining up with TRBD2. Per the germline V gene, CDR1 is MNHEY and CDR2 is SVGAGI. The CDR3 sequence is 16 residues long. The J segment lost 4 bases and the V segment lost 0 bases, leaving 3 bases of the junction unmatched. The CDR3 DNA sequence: TGTGCCAGCAGTTACTCTAGCGGGAGGGAACCAGATACGCAGTATTTT. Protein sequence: CASSYSSGREPDTQYF.

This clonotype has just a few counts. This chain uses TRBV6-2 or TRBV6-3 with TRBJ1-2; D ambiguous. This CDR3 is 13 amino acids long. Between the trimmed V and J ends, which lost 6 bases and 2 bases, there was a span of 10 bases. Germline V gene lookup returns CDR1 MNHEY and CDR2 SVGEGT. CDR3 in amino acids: CASSLVENYGYTF. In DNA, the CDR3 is TGTGCCAGCAGCCTGGTAGAGAACTATGGCTACACCTTC.